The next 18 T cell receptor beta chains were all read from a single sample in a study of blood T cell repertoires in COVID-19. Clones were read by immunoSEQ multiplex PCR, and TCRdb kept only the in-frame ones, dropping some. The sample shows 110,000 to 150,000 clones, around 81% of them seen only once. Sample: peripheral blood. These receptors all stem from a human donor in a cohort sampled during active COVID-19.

The CDR3 region is CASSRDSYGYTF. Written as DNA, the CDR3 is TGCGCCAGCAGCCGTGACAGCTATGGCTACACCTTC. The chain combines TRBV4-3 with TRBJ1-2, with a tentative D call TRBD1 (5 bases). The germline V and J ends were trimmed by 4 bases and 4 bases, with 7 bases remaining between them. The CDR3 is 12 residues long. Germline CDR1 is LGHNA and CDR2 is YSLEER.

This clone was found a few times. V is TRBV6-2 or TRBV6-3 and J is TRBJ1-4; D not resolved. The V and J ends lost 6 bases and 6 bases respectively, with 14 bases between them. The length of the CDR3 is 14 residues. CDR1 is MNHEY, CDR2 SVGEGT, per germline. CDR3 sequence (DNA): TGTGCCAGCAGCTCCCCGGCGGCTGATGAAAAACTGTTTTTT. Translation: CASSSPAADEKLFF.

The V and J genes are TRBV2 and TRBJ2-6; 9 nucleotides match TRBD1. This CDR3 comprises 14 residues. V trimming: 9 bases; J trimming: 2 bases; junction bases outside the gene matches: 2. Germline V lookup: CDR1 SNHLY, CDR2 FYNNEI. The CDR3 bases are TGTGCCAGTGGGACAGGGACTGGGGCCAACGTCCTGACTTTC. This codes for CASGTGTGANVLTF.

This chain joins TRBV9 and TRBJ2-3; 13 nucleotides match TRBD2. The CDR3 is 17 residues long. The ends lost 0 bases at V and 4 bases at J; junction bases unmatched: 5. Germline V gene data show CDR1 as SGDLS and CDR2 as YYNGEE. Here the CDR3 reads CASSVARTSGRADTQYF. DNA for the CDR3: TGTGCCAGCAGCGTAGCTCGCACTAGCGGGAGGGCAGATACGCAGTATTTT.

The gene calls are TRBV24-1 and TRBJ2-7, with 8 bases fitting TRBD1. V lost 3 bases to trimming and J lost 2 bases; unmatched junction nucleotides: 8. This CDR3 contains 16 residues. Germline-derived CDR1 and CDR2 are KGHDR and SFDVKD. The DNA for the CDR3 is TGTGCCACCAGTGATAGTACAGGGGGGCAAACCTACGAGCAGTACTTC. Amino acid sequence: CATSDSTGGQTYEQYF.

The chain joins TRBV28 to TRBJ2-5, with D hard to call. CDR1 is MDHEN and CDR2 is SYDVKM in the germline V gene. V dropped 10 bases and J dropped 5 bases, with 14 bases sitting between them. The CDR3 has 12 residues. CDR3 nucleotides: TGTGCCATCAGAGGTTCCGGGGAGACCCAGTACTTC. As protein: CAIRGSGETQYF.

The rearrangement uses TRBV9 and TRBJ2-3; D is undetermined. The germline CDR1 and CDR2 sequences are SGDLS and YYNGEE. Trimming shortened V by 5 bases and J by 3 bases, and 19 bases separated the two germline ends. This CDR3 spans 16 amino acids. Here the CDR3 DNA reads TGTGCCAGCAGTACCACCGATCCCAGTCATACAGATACGCAGTATTTT. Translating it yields CASSTTDPSHTDTQYF.

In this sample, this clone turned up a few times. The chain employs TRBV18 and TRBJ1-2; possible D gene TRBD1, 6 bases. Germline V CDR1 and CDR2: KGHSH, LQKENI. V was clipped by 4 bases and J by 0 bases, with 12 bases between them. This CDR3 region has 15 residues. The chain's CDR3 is CASSRQVGTNYGYTF. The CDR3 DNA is TGTGCCAGCTCACGACAGGTTGGAACTAACTATGGCTACACCTTC.

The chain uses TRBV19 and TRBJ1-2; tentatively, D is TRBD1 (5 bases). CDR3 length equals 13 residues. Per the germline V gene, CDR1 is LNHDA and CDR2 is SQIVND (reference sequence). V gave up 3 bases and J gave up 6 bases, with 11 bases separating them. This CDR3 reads CASSISGLDGYTF. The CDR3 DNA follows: TGTGCCAGTAGTATTTCAGGGTTGGATGGCTACACCTTC.

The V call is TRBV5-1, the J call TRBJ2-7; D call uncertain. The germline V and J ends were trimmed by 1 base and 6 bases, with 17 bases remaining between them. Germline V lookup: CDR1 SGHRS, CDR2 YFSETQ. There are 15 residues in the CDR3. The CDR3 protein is CASSLYQSHPREQYF. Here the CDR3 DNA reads TGCGCCAGCAGCTTGTATCAAAGCCATCCTCGCGAGCAGTACTTC.

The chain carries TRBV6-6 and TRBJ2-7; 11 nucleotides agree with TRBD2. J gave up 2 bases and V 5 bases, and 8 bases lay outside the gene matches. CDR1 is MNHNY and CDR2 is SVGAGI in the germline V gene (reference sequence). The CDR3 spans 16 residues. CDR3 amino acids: CASSHKGTSGPYEQYF. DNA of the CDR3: TGTGCCAGCAGTCACAAAGGGACTAGCGGACCCTACGAGCAGTACTTC.

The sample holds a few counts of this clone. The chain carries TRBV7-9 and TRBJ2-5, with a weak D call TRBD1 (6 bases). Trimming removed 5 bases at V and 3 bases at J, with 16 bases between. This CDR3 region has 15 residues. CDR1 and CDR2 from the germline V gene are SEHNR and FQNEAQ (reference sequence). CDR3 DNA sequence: TGTGCCAGCAGCGACCAAGGACAGTACAAAGAGACCCAGTACTTC. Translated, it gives CASSDQGQYKETQYF.

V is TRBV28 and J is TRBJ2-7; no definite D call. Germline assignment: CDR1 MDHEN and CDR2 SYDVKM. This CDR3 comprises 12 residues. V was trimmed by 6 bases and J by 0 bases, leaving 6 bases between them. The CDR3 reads CASRAFSYEQYF. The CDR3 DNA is TGTGCCAGCAGAGCTTTCTCCTACGAGCAGTACTTC.

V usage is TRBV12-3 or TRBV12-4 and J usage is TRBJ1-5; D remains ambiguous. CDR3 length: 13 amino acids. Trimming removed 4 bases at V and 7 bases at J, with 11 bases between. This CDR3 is CASSSLIRQPQHF. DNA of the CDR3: TGTGCCAGCAGTTCCCTAATTCGACAGCCCCAGCATTTT.

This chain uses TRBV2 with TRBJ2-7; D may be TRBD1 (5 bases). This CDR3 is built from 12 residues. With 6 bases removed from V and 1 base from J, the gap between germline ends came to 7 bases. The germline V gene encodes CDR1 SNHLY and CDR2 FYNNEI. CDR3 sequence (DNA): TGTGCCAGCAGGACAGATTCCTACGAGCAGTACTTC. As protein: CASRTDSYEQYF.

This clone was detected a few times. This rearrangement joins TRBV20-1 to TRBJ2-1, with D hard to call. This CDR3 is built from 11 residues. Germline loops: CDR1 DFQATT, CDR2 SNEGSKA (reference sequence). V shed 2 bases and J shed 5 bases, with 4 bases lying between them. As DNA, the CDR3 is TGCAGTGCTAGACAGAACAATGAGCAGTTCTTC. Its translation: CSARQNNEQFF.

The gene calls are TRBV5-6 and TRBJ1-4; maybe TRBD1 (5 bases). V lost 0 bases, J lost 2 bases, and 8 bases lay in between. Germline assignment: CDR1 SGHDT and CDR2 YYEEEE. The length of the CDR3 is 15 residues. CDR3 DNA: TGTGCCAGCAGCTTGGCCGGGGGGACTAATGAAAAACTGTTTTTT. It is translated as CASSLAGGTNEKLFF.

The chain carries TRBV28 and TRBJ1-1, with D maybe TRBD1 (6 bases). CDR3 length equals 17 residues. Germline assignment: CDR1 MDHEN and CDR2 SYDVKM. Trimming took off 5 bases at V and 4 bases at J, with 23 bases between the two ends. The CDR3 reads CASSTPSSQGRGTEAFF. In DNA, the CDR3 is TGTGCCAGCAGTACCCCGTCCTCTCAGGGGAGGGGCACTGAAGCTTTCTTT.